The 10 T cell receptor beta chains below were found in one sample sequenced in a study of T cells after posttransplantation cyclophosphamide. Profiling relied on immunoSEQ multiplex PCR, and the TCRdb table lists in-frame clones only, not all of them. The profile shows roughly 9,000 clones, about 83% of them singletons. Treatment was busulfan-fludarabine conditioning, a marrow graft, and cyclophosphamide on days +3 and +4. Sample: PBMCs, taken after allogeneic stem cell transplant with posttransplant cyclophosphamide. All receptors derive from a female patient in her forties or fifties who received an allogeneic stem cell transplant from an unrelated donor, was CMV-positive, and had no GVHD. Some T cells may have originated in the graft donor.

The chain carries TRBV19 and TRBJ2-1; maybe TRBD2 (5 bases). This CDR3 spans 12 amino acids. V lost 9 bases, J lost 4 bases, and 10 bases lay in between. Germline CDR1 reads LNHDA; CDR2 reads SQIVND (reference sequence). CDR3 loop: CASGLGYNEQFF. For the CDR3, the DNA is TGTGCCAGCGGACTGGGTTACAATGAGCAGTTCTTC.

The gene calls are TRBV10-3 and TRBJ2-3; 7 bases fit TRBD1. The CDR3 extends over 12 amino acids. The V and J ends lost 4 bases and 5 bases, in that order; junction bases with no gene match: 0. Germline V gene lookup returns CDR1 ENHRY and CDR2 SYGVKD. The CDR3 loop is CAISGQGDTQYF. The CDR3 nucleotides read TGTGCCATCAGTGGACAGGGAGATACGCAGTATTTT.

Relative to its sample, this clone is medium-sized (0.01 to 0.1%). The chain links TRBV19 to TRBJ2-1; 7 positions agree with TRBD1. Germline CDR1 is LNHDA and CDR2 is SQIVND (reference sequence). V gave up 5 bases and J gave up 5 bases; unmatched junction bases: 9. The CDR3 covers 15 residues. This CDR3 reads CASSQPWQGDNEQFF. The CDR3 nucleotides are TGTGCCAGTAGTCAGCCATGGCAGGGGGACAATGAGCAGTTCTTC.

Note on this clone: At one of its ends the junction is not consistent with the germline gene, which may arise from a read error. The gene calls are TRBV7-2 and TRBJ2-7; TRBD2 might be the D (6 bases). Germline V gene lookup returns CDR1 SGHTA and CDR2 FQGNSA. The length of the CDR3 is 12 residues. The CDR3 here is CASSFDLGLKSF. In DNA form, the CDR3 reads TGTGCCAGCAGCTTCGACCTCGGACTAAAAAGTTTC.

The chain links TRBV9 to TRBJ2-2, with a weak D call TRBD2 (5 bases). V lost 0 bases and J 5 bases, leaving 11 bases between the germline ends. The CDR3 loop spans 15 amino acids. Per the germline V gene, CDR1 is SGDLS and CDR2 is YYNGEE. CDR3: CASSVETGGTGELFF. CDR3 nucleotides: TGTGCCAGCAGCGTAGAAACGGGCGGGACCGGGGAGCTGTTTTTT.

The chain carries TRBV2 and TRBJ1-2, with D perhaps matching TRBD1 (5 bases). With 5 bases removed from V and 3 bases from J, the gap between germline ends came to 13 bases. The CDR3 has 14 residues. CDR1 and CDR2 (germline): SNHLY, FYNNEI. CDR3 amino acids: CASSPQGKHYGYTF. CDR3 nucleotides: TGTGCCAGCAGTCCTCAGGGTAAACACTATGGCTACACCTTC. The variable domain in full, completed from reference TRBV2 and TRBJ1-2, reads EPEVTQTPSHQVTQMGQEVILRCVPISNHLYFYWYRQILGQKVEFLVSFYNNEISEKSEIFDDQFSVERPDGSNFTLKIRSTKLEDSAMYFCASSPQGKHYGYTFGSGTRLTVV.

V gene TRBV30 combines with J gene TRBJ2-3; D is possibly TRBD1 (5 bases). Germline CDR1 is GTSNPN and CDR2 is SVGIG (reference sequence). Trimming stripped 1 base from V and 6 bases from J, with 23 bases between. The CDR3 runs 17 residues. The CDR3 reads CAWSARSREGGWDTQYF. The CDR3 DNA sequence: TGTGCCTGGAGTGCAAGGAGCAGGGAAGGTGGATGGGATACGCAGTATTTT.

This chain connects TRBV7-9 to TRBJ2-2; no firm D call. V dropped 5 bases and J dropped 6 bases, with 16 bases sitting between them. The CDR3 spans 15 residues. In germline, CDR1 is SEHNR, CDR2 FQNEAQ (reference sequence). The CDR3 nucleotides read TGTGCCAGCAGCGAGACTGGGTATTTCGCCGGGGAGCTGTTTTTT. Residues: CASSETGYFAGELFF.

This chain joins TRBV25-1 and TRBJ1-2; tentatively, D is TRBD1 (5 bases). The V end lost 6 bases, the J end lost 3 bases, and 14 bases lay between the germline ends. This CDR3 region has 14 residues. Germline assignment: CDR1 MGHDK and CDR2 SYGVNS. The CDR3 region is CASSRPGGDYGYTF. CDR3 sequence (DNA): TGTGCCAGCAGCCGACCGGGGGGGGACTATGGCTACACCTTC.

This rearrangement joins TRBV27 to TRBJ2-5; a possible D gene is TRBD2 (6 bases). Germline CDR1 is MNHEY and CDR2 is SMNVEV (reference sequence). This CDR3 spans 13 amino acids. V was pared by 5 bases and J by 3 bases, with 10 bases between. The CDR3 DNA sequence: TGTGCCAGCAGTCCGAGACTAGAAGAGACCCAGTACTTC. Encoded protein: CASSPRLEETQYF.